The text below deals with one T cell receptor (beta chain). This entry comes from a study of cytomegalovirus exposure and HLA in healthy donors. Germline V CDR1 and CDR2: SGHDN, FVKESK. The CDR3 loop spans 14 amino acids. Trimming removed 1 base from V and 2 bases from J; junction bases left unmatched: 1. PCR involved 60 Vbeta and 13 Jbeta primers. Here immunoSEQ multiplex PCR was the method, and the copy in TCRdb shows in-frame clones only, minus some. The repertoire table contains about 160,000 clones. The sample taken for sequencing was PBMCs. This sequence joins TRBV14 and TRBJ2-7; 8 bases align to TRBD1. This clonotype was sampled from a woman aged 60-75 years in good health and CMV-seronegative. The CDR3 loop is CASSQGTGTYEQYF. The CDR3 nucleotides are TGTGCCAGCAGCCAAGGGACAGGGACCTACGAGCAGTACTTC.